These T cell receptor beta chains were read from a single sample in a study of T cells in Graves' hyperthyroidism and ophthalmopathy. One entry per CDR3 protein, called by TCRdb with MiXCR from the multiplex PCR reads. The sample has around 560,000 distinct CDR3 sequences; 16% are singletons. Sequencing was carried out using blood. These receptors originate from a woman under 30 with Graves' hyperthyroidism. Each CDR3 is given with its conserved first and last residue. D genes are given only for firm matches. Clone sizes are given selectively: once, few, many, or a class where the clone is expanded.

DNA | CDR3 | size | D | V | length | J
TGTGCCAGCAGTGCCGGGACAGGGACCCTCGGGACCCAGTACTTC | CASSAGTGTLGTQYF | - | TRBD1 | TRBV12-3/TRBV12-4 | 15 | TRBJ2-5
TGCGCCAGCAGCCAAGATGGAGGACAGGGGCTCGGGAACTATGGCTACACCTTC | CASSQDGGQGLGNYGYTF | - | TRBD1 | TRBV4-1 | 18 | TRBJ1-2
TGCGCCAGCAGCCCAGGACTAGCGGGAGCTACGCAGTATTTT | CASSPGLAGATQYF | many | TRBD2 | TRBV5-1 | 14 | TRBJ2-3
TGTGCCAGCAGTTGGTCTAGCGGGGTTCGCTACTACGAGCAGTACTTC | CASSWSSGVRYYEQYF | many | TRBD2 | TRBV27 | 16 | TRBJ2-7
TGCGCCAGCAGCTCCCGGCCGGCGAGATTTAGCACAGATACGCAGTATTTT | CASSSRPARFSTDTQYF | - | - | TRBV5-1 | 17 | TRBJ2-3
TGTGCCAGCCACCTGGCAGGGTCGTACGAGCAGTACTTC | CASHLAGSYEQYF | few | - | TRBV27 | 13 | TRBJ2-7
TGTGCCAGCAGTTACCCCGGGACTAGCGGGGGGAACTCCTACAATGAGCAGTTCTTC | CASSYPGTSGGNSYNEQFF | - | TRBD2 | TRBV6-5 | 19 | TRBJ2-1
TGTGCCAGCAGCCAGCCAAGCGCAGGGAACACTGAAGCTTTCTTT | CASSQPSAGNTEAFF | few | - | TRBV3-1 | 15 | TRBJ1-1
TGTGCCAGCAGTCCAACTAGCGGGAGAGACGAGCAGTACTTC | CASSPTSGRDEQYF | - | TRBD2 | TRBV6-9 | 14 | TRBJ2-7
TGTGCCAGCAGCTCACAGGGTTGGAATCAGCCCCAGCATTTT | CASSSQGWNQPQHF | many | - | TRBV7-2 | 14 | TRBJ1-5
TGTGCCAGCAGCCAACCCCAGCTAGTCTACAATGAGCAGTTCTTC | CASSQPQLVYNEQFF | many | - | TRBV11-2 | 15 | TRBJ2-1
TGTGCCAGTTACAGGCTTAGGAGCTCCTACGAGCAGTACTTC | CASYRLRSSYEQYF | - | - | TRBV2 | 14 | TRBJ2-7
TGCAGTGCCCCCAGGGGGCCCACTGAAGCTTTCTTT | CSAPRGPTEAFF | few | TRBD1 | TRBV20-1 | 12 | TRBJ1-1
TGTGCCAGCAACCGAGGGGGGACAGGGGGCTATGGCTACACCTTC | CASNRGGTGGYGYTF | many | TRBD1 | TRBV28 | 15 | TRBJ1-2
TGTGCCAGCAGCTCGCGGACGGGCCGGGAGTACGAGCAGTACTTC | CASSSRTGREYEQYF | - | - | TRBV4-2 | 15 | TRBJ2-7
TGCAGTGCTAGGCAGGGGCGTAATCAGCCCCAGCATTTT | CSARQGRNQPQHF | few | - | TRBV20-1 | 13 | TRBJ1-5
TGCAGTGCTAGAGATCAGCTAGCGGGGATCACAGATACGCAGTATTTT | CSARDQLAGITDTQYF | many | TRBD2 | TRBV20-1 | 16 | TRBJ2-3
TGTGCCAGCAGCTTAAGTTCCTCAAACACTGAAGCTTTCTTT | CASSLSSSNTEAFF | - | - | TRBV7-3 | 14 | TRBJ1-1
TGTGCTAGTGGTTTGGCAAAAGACATATACACGTCCGGGGAGCTGTTTTTT | CASGLAKDIYTSGELFF | - | - | TRBV12-5 | 17 | TRBJ2-2
TGCAGTGCTAAGCAGGGGTATCTCGAGCAGTACTTC | CSAKQGYLEQYF | few | - | TRBV20-1 | 12 | TRBJ2-7
TGTGCCAGCAGCTTTAGGGACAACTCTGGAAACACCATATATTTT | CASSFRDNSGNTIYF | - | - | TRBV13 | 15 | TRBJ1-3
TGTGCCACCAGCAGAGTGGGAGGTAGCGGGGGGATGACAGATACGCAGTATTTT | CATSRVGGSGGMTDTQYF | - | TRBD2 | TRBV15 | 18 | TRBJ2-3
TGTGCCAGCAGGGACTCGGGACAGTTTAATGAAAAACTGTTTTTT | CASRDSGQFNEKLFF | few | TRBD1 | TRBV6-1 | 15 | TRBJ1-4
TGTGCCAGCAGACCGGGGGGGAGCGGGAACACCGGGGAGCTGTTTTTT | CASRPGGSGNTGELFF | few | TRBD2 | TRBV6-1 | 16 | TRBJ2-2
TGTGCCAGCGCCTGGGGGGCGGCCACAGATACGCAGTATTTT | CASAWGAATDTQYF | many | - | TRBV2 | 14 | TRBJ2-3